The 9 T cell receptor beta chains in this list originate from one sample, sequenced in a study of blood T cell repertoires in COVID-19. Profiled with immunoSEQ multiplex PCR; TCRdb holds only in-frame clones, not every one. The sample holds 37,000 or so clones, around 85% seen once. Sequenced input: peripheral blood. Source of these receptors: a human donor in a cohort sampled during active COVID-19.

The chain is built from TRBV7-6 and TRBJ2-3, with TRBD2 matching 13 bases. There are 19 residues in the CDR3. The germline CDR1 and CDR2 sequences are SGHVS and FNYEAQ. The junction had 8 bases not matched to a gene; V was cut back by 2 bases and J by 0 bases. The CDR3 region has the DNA TGTGCCAGCAGCTTATACGGGACTAGCGGGGCTTACAGCACAGATACGCAGTATTTT. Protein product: CASSLYGTSGAYSTDTQYF.

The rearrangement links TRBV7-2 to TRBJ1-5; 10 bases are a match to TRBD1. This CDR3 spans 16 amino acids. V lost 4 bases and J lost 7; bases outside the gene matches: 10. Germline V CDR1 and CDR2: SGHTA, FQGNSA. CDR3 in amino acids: CASSSRLGTGAQPQHF. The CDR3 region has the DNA TGTGCCAGCAGCTCCCGATTAGGGACAGGGGCCCAGCCCCAGCATTTT.

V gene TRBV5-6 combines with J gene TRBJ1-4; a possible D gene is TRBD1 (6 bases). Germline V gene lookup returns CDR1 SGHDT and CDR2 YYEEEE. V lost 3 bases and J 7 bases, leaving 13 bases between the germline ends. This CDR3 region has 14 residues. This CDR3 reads CASSYGGLSEKLFF. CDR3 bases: TGTGCCAGCAGCTACGGGGGGCTAAGTGAAAAACTGTTTTTT.

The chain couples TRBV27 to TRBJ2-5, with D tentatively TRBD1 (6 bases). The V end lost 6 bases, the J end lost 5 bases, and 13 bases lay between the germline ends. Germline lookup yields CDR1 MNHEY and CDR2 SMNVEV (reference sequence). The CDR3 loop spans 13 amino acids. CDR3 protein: CASSHNRGETQYF. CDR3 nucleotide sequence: TGTGCCAGCAGCCACAATAGGGGGGAGACCCAGTACTTC.

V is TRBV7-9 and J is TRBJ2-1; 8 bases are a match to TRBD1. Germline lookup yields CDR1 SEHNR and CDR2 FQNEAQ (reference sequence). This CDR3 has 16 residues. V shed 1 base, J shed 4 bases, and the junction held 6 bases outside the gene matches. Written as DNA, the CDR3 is TGTGCCAGCAGCTTAGAGGCAGGGGGCCATTACAATGAGCAGTTCTTC. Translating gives CASSLEAGGHYNEQFF.

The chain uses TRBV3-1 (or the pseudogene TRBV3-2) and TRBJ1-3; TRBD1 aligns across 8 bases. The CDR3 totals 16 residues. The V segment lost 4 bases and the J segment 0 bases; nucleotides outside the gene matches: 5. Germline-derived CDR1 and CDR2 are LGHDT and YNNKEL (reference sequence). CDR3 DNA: TGTGCCAGCAGCCCGGGACAGGTCAACTCTGGAAACACCATATATTTT. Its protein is CASSPGQVNSGNTIYF.

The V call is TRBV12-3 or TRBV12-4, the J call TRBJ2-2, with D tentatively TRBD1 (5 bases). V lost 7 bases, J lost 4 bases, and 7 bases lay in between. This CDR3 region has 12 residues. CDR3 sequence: CASTTVTGELFF. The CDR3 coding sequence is TGTGCCAGCACGACAGTCACCGGGGAGCTGTTTTTT.

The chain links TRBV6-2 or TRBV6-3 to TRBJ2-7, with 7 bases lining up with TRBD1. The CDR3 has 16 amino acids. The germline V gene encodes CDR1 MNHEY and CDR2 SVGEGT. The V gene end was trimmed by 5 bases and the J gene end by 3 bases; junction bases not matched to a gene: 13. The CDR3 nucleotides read TGTGCCAGCAGTCCCCGGTCGACAGGGAGTGTCTACGAGCAGTACTTC. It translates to CASSPRSTGSVYEQYF.

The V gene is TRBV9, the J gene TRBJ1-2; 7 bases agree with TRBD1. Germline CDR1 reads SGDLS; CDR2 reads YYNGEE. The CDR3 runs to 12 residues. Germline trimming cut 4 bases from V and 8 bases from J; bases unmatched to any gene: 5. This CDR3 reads CASSPSGGGYTF. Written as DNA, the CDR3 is TGTGCCAGCAGCCCTTCAGGGGGGGGCTACACCTTC.